The 24 T cell receptor beta chains listed next were all sequenced from one sample in a study of siplizumab effects on memory and regulatory T cells. This table comes from immunoSEQ multiplex PCR, and its TCRdb copy is limited to in-frame clones, with some not included. In the table there are over 95,000 clones, 90% to 95% of which are singletons. Sequencing was carried out using non-Treg CD4+ T cells sorted from blood. The receptors were gathered from a human donor in good health.

The rearrangement uses TRBV5-4 and TRBJ2-7; D unclear. This CDR3 comprises 11 residues. From germline, CDR1 is SGHNT and CDR2 YYREEE (reference sequence). The V and J ends lost 0 bases and 11 bases respectively, with 9 bases between them. CDR3 in amino acids: CASSLDRVKYF. The CDR3 bases are TGTGCCAGCAGCTTGGACCGGGTAAAGTACTTC.

The V and J genes are TRBV28 and TRBJ2-7, with a tentative D call TRBD2 (5 bases). Trimming left V 6 bases short and J 7 bases short, with 22 bases between. Per germline, CDR1 MDHEN and CDR2 SYDVKM. The CDR3 is made up of 15 amino acids. In DNA, the CDR3 is TGTGCCAGCAGCAGAAGCGGCGCAGGACGAGGGGAGCAGTACTTC. Protein product: CASSRSGAGRGEQYF.

V is TRBV18 and J is TRBJ1-2, with 7 bases matching TRBD1. Germline V CDR1 and CDR2: KGHSH, LQKENI. This CDR3 is 13 amino acids long. V lost 3 bases and J lost 3; bases outside the gene matches: 1. CDR3 bases: TGTGCCAGCTCACCCGGACAGGACTATGGCTACACCTTC. Translation: CASSPGQDYGYTF.

The chain has TRBV9 and TRBJ1-1, with 8 bases aligning to TRBD1. V lost 4 bases to trimming and J lost 5 bases; unmatched junction nucleotides: 4. This CDR3 region has 13 residues. Germline CDR1 and CDR2: SGDLS and YYNGEE. CDR3 nucleotide sequence: TGTGCCAGCAGCTATACAGGGGGGACTGAAGCTTTCTTT. It yields the protein CASSYTGGTEAFF.

The chain links TRBV4-1 to TRBJ2-1, with 7 bases matching TRBD1. The V gene end was trimmed by 7 bases and the J gene end by 6 bases; junction bases not matched to a gene: 15. The CDR3 is made up of 16 amino acids. Germline V gene sequence: CDR1 MGHRA, CDR2 YSYEKL. This chain's CDR3 is CASTSIRGPFPNEQFF. The CDR3 nucleotides are TGCGCCAGCACTTCAATTAGGGGGCCCTTCCCCAATGAGCAGTTCTTC.

The rearrangement joins TRBV5-1 to TRBJ1-6; D gene uncertain. The CDR3 loop spans 15 amino acids. The V end was cut by 0 bases, the J end by 5 bases, with 9 bases between. CDR1 SGHRS and CDR2 YFSETQ come from the germline V gene. The CDR3 DNA follows: TGCGCCAGCAGCTTGGGCAGTAGAAATAATTCACCCCTCCACTTT. Translation gives CASSLGSRNNSPLHF.

The chain recombines TRBV7-9 with TRBJ2-1; D gene ambiguous. From germline, CDR1 is SEHNR and CDR2 FQNEAQ (reference sequence). This CDR3 has 11 residues. V was trimmed by 3 bases and J by 8 bases, leaving 5 bases between them. The CDR3 DNA is TGTGCCAGCAGCTTCCAACATGAGCAGTTCTTC. Encoded protein: CASSFQHEQFF.

The V call is TRBV12-1, the J call TRBJ1-1. TRBV12-1 is annotated as a pseudogene. The CDR3 contains 13 residues. The CDR3 nucleotides are TGTGCCAGCAGATTTGGCCTCGTCACTGAAGCTTTCTTT. It specifies CASRFGLVTEAFF.

The chain uses TRBV20-1 and TRBJ2-7; weak D call: TRBD1 (5 bases). The ends were cut back, 1 base at V and 6 bases at J, with 7 bases in the middle. Germline values: CDR1 DFQATT, CDR2 SNEGSKA (reference sequence). CDR3 size: 11 residues. The CDR3 loop is CSARVGAEQYF. The CDR3 DNA follows: TGCAGTGCTAGAGTAGGGGCCGAGCAGTACTTC.

The chain employs TRBV7-2 and TRBJ1-5; D is possibly TRBD1 (5 bases). CDR1 and CDR2 (germline): SGHTA, FQGNSA. The germline V and J ends were trimmed by 6 bases and 2 bases, with 11 bases remaining between them. This CDR3 comprises 14 residues. The DNA for the CDR3 is TGTGCCAGCAGGAACGCGGGGGGCAATCAGCCCCAGCATTTT. Encoded protein: CASRNAGGNQPQHF. Looking up the rest from reference TRBV7-2 and TRBJ1-5 gives the full variable domain: GAGVSQSPSNKVTEKGKDVELRCDPISGHTALYWYRQSLGQGLEFLIYFQGNSAPDKSGLPSDRFSAERTGGSVSTLTIQRTQQEDSAVYLCASRNAGGNQPQHFGDGTRLSIL.

The chain employs TRBV7-2 and TRBJ2-2; D assignment may be TRBD1 or TRBD2 (5 bases each). V was pared by 8 bases and J by 7 bases, with 17 bases between. CDR1 is SGHTA, CDR2 FQGNSA, per germline. This CDR3 contains 14 residues. The CDR3 reads CASRTQGISGELFF. In nucleotides, the CDR3 is TGTGCCAGCCGGACTCAGGGAATAAGCGGGGAGCTGTTTTTT.

J is TRBJ2-7 and V is TRBV5-1, with a tentative D call TRBD1 (5 bases). V was cut by 3 bases and J by 0 bases, with 13 bases left in between. Per germline, CDR1 SGHRS and CDR2 YFSETQ. The CDR3 consists of 15 residues. Here the CDR3 DNA reads TGCGCCAGCAGCTGGATTGGGCAGGGCTCCTACGAGCAGTACTTC. Encoded protein: CASSWIGQGSYEQYF.

This clone was counted between two and nine times. The chain has TRBV18 and TRBJ1-2, with 7 bases fitting TRBD1. The CDR3 contains 14 residues. Germline V gene data show CDR1 as KGHSH and CDR2 as LQKENI. Trimming at V came to 3 bases and at J to 3 bases, leaving 4 bases not matched to a gene. The DNA of the CDR3 is TGTGCCAGCTCACCCCGACAGGGCGACTATGGCTACACCTTC. This gives the protein CASSPRQGDYGYTF.

This chain uses TRBV7-3 with TRBJ2-3; D unresolved. Trimming stripped 0 bases from V and 2 bases from J, with 9 bases between. The CDR3 spans 15 residues. In germline, CDR1 is SGHTA, CDR2 FQGTGA. Here the CDR3 reads CASSLTLAPTDTQYF. The CDR3 region has the DNA TGTGCCAGCAGCTTAACGTTGGCGCCCACAGATACGCAGTATTTT.

The chain is built from TRBV4-1 and TRBJ2-5; tentative D call: TRBD2 (5 bases). CDR3 length: 13 residues. CDR1 and CDR2 from the germline V gene are MGHRA and YSYEKL. V lost 3 bases and J lost 5, with 10 bases in between. CDR3 DNA: TGCGCCAGCAGCCAGATTCGGGGTGAGACCCAGTACTTC. Translating it yields CASSQIRGETQYF.

The chain joins TRBV19 to TRBJ1-2; TRBD1 matches at 8 bases. The germline V gene has CDR1 LNHDA and CDR2 SQIVND (reference sequence). After removal of 9 bases from V and 3 bases from J, the junction contained 6 bases not matched to a gene. The CDR3 sequence is 13 residues long. This chain's CDR3 is CASRTQGDYGYTF. CDR3 bases: TGTGCCAGCCGGACACAGGGGGACTATGGCTACACCTTC. Complete variable domain (other parts from reference TRBV19 and TRBJ1-2): DGGITQSPKYLFRKEGQNVTLSCEQNLNHDAMYWYRQDPGQGLRLIYYSQIVNDFQKGDIAEGYSVSREKKESFPLTVTSAQKNPTAFYLCASRTQGDYGYTFGSGTRLTVV.

The rearrangement links TRBV2 to TRBJ1-4; no clear D. Germline CDR1 and CDR2: SNHLY and FYNNEI. V was cut by 3 bases and J by 5 bases, with 7 bases left in between. This CDR3 comprises 13 residues. The CDR3 reads CASSDFKNEKLFF. CDR3 nucleotides: TGTGCCAGCAGTGATTTCAAAAATGAAAAACTGTTTTTT.

The chain joins TRBV30 to TRBJ2-1; TRBD2 aligns across 8 bases. CDR3 length: 14 amino acids. V was pared by 2 bases and J by 3 bases, with 3 bases of the junction left unmatched. Germline V gene sequence: CDR1 GTSNPN, CDR2 SVGIG (reference sequence). The CDR3 sequence: CAWSRGGLYNEQFF. CDR3 sequence (DNA): TGTGCCTGGAGTCGGGGGGGGCTCTACAATGAGCAGTTCTTC.

The sample holds many counts of this clone. The chain links TRBV6-5 to TRBJ1-5, with unresolved D. The CDR3 runs to 14 residues. Trimming left V 5 bases short and J 2 bases short, with 10 bases between. The germline CDR1 and CDR2 sequences are MNHEY and SVGAGI. The CDR3 protein is CASSEAGGNQPQHF. In DNA form, the CDR3 reads TGTGCCAGCAGTGAGGCGGGAGGCAATCAGCCCCAGCATTTT.

This clone was seen just once. This rearrangement joins TRBV7-9 to TRBJ1-2; D is uncertain. There are 14 residues in the CDR3. The germline V gene has CDR1 SEHNR and CDR2 FQNEAQ (reference sequence). Trimming cost V 5 bases and J 2 bases, with 12 bases left between them. The CDR3 region is CASSETDTNYGYTF. The CDR3 nucleotides are TGTGCCAGCAGCGAGACGGATACAAACTATGGCTACACCTTC.

The gene calls are TRBV6-1 and TRBJ1-1; D unresolved. V lost 8 bases to trimming and J lost 0 bases, with 10 bases between them. The CDR3 runs to 13 residues. Germline loops: CDR1 MNHNS, CDR2 SASEGT. CDR3 sequence reads: CASSGELNTEAFF. The CDR3 DNA reads TGTGCCAGCTCTGGGGAGCTGAACACTGAAGCTTTCTTT.

CDR3 protein: CASSLGGTRTDTQYF. The CDR3, as DNA: TGTGCCAGCAGCTTGGGTGGGACTCGCACAGATACGCAGTATTTT. V is TRBV5-4 and J is TRBJ2-3; tentative D call: TRBD2 (6 bases). Germline CDR1 is SGHNT and CDR2 is YYREEE (reference sequence). The V end lost 0 bases, the J end lost 1 base, and 9 bases lay between the germline ends. There are 15 residues in the CDR3.

This chain joins TRBV21-1 and TRBJ2-3. TRBV21-1 is noted as a pseudogene. CDR3 size: 16 residues. The CDR3 is CASSKAGDSETDTQYF. CDR3 DNA: TGTGCCAGCAGCAAAGCTGGGGATTCGGAGACAGATACGCAGTATTTT.

The rearrangement joins TRBV28 to TRBJ2-7; 15 bases are shared with TRBD2. This CDR3 comprises 17 residues. The J segment lost 4 bases and the V segment lost 5 bases, leaving 9 bases of the junction unmatched. Germline lookup yields CDR1 MDHEN and CDR2 SYDVKM. Here the CDR3 reads CASSAVPGLAGGYEQYF. CDR3 nucleotide sequence: TGTGCCAGCAGTGCCGTCCCCGGACTAGCGGGGGGGTACGAGCAGTACTTC.